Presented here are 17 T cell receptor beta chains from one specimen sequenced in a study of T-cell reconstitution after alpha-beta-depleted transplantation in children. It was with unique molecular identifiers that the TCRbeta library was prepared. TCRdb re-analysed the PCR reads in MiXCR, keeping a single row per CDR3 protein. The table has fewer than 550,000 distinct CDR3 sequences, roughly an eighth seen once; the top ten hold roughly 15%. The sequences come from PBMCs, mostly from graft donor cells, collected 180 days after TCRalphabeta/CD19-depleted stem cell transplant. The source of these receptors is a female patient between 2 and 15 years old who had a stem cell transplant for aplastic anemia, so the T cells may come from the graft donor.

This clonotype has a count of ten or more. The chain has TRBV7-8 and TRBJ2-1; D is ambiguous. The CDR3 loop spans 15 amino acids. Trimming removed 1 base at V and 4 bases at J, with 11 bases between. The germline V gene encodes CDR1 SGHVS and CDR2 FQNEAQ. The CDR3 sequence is CASSLEGNFYNEQFF. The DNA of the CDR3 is TGTGCCAGCAGCTTAGAAGGGAACTTTTACAATGAGCAGTTCTTC.

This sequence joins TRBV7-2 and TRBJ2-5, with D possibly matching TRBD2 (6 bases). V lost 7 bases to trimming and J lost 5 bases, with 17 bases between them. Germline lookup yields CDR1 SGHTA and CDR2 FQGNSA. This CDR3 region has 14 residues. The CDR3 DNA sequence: TGTGCCAGCACCCCGAGGCGGGAAGCGGAGACCCAGTACTTC. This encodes CASTPRREAETQYF. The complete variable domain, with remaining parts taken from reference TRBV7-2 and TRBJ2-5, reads GAGVSQSPSNKVTEKGKDVELRCDPISGHTALYWYRQSLGQGLEFLIYFQGNSAPDKSGLPSDRFSAERTGGSVSTLTIQRTQQEDSAVYLCASTPRREAETQYFGPGTRLLVL.

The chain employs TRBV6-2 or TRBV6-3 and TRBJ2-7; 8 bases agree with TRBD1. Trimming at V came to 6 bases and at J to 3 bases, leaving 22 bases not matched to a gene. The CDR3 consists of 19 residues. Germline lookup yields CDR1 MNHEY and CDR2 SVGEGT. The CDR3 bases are TGTGCCAGCAGACACCCTCTGAGACAGGGGACCGAACGACTCTACGAGCAGTACTTC. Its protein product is CASRHPLRQGTERLYEQYF.

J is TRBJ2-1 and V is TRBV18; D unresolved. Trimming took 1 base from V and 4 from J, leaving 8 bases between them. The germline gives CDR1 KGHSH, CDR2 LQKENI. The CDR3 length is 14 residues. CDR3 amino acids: CASSPHTEYNEQFF. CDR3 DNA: TGTGCCAGCTCACCACACACAGAGTACAATGAGCAGTTCTTC.

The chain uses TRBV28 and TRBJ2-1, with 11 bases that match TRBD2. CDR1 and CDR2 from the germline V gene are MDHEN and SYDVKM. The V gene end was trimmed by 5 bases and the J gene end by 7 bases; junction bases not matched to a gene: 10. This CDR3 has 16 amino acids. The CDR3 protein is CASSGLAGGPQNEQFF. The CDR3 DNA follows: TGTGCCAGCAGTGGCTTAGCGGGAGGGCCTCAGAATGAGCAGTTCTTC.

This CDR3 is CASISLDRYKLGTEAFF. The DNA for the CDR3 is TGTGCCAGCATCTCCCTAGACAGGTACAAATTGGGCACTGAAGCTTTCTTT. This chain links TRBV28 with TRBJ1-1; TRBD1 might be the D (6 bases). Germline CDR1 MDHEN, CDR2 SYDVKM. Trimming removed 7 bases from V and 4 bases from J, with 25 bases in between. There are 17 residues in the CDR3.

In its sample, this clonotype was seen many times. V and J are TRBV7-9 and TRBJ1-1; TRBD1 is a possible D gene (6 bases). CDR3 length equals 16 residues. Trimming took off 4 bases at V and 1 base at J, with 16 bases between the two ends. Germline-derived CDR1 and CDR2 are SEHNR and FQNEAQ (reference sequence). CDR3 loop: CASSSTGPIKNTEAFF. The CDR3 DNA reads TGTGCCAGCAGCTCGACAGGCCCGATAAAGAACACTGAAGCTTTCTTT.

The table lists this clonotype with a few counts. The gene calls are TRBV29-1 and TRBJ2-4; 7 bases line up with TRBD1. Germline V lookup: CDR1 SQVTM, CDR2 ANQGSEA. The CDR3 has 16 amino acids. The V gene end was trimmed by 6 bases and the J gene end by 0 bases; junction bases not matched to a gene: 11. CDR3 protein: CSVAPGQNLAKNIQYF. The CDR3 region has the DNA TGCAGCGTAGCCCCGGGACAGAATTTAGCCAAAAACATTCAGTACTTC.

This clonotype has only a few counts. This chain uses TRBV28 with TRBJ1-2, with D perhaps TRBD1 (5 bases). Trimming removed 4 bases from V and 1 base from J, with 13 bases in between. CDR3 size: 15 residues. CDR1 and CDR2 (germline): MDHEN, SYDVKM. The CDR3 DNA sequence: TGTGCCAGCAGTTCGTTCGGCAGGGTTAACTATGGCTACACCTTC. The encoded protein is CASSSFGRVNYGYTF.

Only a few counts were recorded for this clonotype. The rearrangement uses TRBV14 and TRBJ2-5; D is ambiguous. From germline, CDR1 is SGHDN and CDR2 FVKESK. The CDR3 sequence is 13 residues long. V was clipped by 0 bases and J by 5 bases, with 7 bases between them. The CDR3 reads CASSQEGFETQYF. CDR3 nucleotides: TGTGCCAGCAGCCAAGAAGGCTTCGAGACCCAGTACTTC.

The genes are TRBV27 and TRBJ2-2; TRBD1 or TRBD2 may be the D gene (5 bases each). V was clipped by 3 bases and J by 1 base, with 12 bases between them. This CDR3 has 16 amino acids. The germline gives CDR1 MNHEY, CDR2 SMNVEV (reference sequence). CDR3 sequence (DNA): TGTGCCAGCAGTTTTGGCGGGCAGGGGAACACCGGGGAGCTGTTTTTT. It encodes CASSFGGQGNTGELFF.

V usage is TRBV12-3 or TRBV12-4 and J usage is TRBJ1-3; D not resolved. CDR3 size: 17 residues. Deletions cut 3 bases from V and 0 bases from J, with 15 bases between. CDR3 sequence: CASSFYRLYHSGNTIYF. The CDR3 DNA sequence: TGTGCCAGCAGTTTCTATAGACTTTACCACTCTGGAAACACCATATATTTT.

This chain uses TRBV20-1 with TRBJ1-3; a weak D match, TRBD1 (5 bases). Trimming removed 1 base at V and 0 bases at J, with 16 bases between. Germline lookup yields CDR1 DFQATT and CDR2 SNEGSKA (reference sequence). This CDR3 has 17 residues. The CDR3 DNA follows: TGCAGTGCTAGAGCCCCGGGCAGGGCCAGCTCTGGAAACACCATATATTTT. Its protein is CSARAPGRASSGNTIYF.

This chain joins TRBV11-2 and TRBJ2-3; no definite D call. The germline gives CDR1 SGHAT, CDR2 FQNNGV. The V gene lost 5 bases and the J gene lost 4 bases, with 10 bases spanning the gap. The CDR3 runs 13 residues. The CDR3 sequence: CASSARTPDTQYF. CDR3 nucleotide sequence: TGTGCCAGCAGCGCGAGGACGCCAGATACGCAGTATTTT.

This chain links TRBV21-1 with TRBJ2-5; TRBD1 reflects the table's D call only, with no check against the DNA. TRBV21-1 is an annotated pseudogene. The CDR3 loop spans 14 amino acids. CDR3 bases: TGTGCCAGCAGCCCCCGGGGACAGGGGGAGACCCAGTACTTC. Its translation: CASSPRGQGETQYF.

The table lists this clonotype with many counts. The CDR3 protein is CASSQDGGPIYGYTF. Written as DNA, the CDR3 is TGCGCCAGCAGCCAAGACGGGGGACCGATCTATGGCTACACCTTC. This rearrangement joins TRBV4-3 to TRBJ1-2, with a weak D call TRBD1 (5 bases). Germline V CDR1 and CDR2: LGHNA, YSLEER. CDR3 size: 15 residues. Trimming removed 0 bases at V and 4 bases at J, with 12 bases between.

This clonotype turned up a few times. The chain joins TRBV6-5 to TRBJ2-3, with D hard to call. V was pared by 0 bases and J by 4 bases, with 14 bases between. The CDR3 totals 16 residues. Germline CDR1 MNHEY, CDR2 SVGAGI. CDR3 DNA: TGTGCCAGCAGTTACTCGACGTACGACTTTTCAGATACGCAGTATTTT. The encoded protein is CASSYSTYDFSDTQYF.